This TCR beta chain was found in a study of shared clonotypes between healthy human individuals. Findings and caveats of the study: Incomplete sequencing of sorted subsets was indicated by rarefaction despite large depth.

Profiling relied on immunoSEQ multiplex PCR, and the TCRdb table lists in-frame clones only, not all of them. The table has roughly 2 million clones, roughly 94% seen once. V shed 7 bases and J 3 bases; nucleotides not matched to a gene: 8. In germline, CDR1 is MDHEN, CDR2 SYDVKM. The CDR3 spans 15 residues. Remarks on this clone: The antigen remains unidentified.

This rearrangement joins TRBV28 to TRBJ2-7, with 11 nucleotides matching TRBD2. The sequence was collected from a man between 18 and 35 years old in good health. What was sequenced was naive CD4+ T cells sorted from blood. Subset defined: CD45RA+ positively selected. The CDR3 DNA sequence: TGTGCCAGCACCTTACTCGGGACTAGCGGCTACGAGCAGTACTTC. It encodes CASTLLGTSGYEQYF. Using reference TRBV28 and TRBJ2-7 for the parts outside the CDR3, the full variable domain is DVKVTQSSRYLVKRTGEKVFLECVQDMDHENMFWYRQDPGLGLRLIYFSYDVKMKEKGDIPEGYSVSREKKERFSLILESASTNQTSMYLCASTLLGTSGYEQYFGPGTRLTVT.